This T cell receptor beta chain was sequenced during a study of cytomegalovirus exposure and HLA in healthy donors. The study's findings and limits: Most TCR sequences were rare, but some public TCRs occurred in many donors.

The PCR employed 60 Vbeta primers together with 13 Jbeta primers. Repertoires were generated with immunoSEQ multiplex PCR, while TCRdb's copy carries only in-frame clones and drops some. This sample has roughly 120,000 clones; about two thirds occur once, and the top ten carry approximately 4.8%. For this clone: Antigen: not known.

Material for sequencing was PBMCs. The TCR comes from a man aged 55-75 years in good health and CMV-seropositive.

CDR3 sequence: CSVFGGAGANTGELFF. In DNA, the CDR3 is TGCAGCGTTTTTGGGGGCGCGGGGGCGAACACCGGGGAGCTGTTTTTT. The chain recombines TRBV29-1 with TRBJ2-2, with a possible D match to TRBD2 (7 bases). This CDR3 contains 16 residues. CDR1 and CDR2 (germline): SQVTM, ANQGSEA. V was clipped by 5 bases and J by 0 bases, with 16 bases between them.